The 26 T cell receptor beta chains given below trace back to one sample, sequenced in a study of cytomegalovirus exposure and HLA in healthy donors. PCR involved 60 Vbeta and 13 Jbeta primers. Assay: immunoSEQ multiplex PCR; the TCRdb copy retains only in-frame clones and omits some. The sample records approximately 110,000 clones, approximately 72% being singletons. Sample: PBMCs. The receptor set was obtained from a woman aged 40-49 years in good health and CMV-seropositive.

The rearrangement joins TRBV27 to TRBJ1-1; D unclear. There are 13 residues in the CDR3. Trimming took off 3 bases at V and 3 bases at J, with 8 bases between the two ends. The germline gives CDR1 MNHEY, CDR2 SMNVEV (reference sequence). CDR3 DNA: TGTGCCAGCAGTTTGTCGGGGTACACTGAAGCTTTCTTT. Translating it yields CASSLSGYTEAFF.

This sequence joins TRBV9 and TRBJ2-7; TRBD2 might be the D (5 bases). Germline V lookup: CDR1 SGDLS, CDR2 YYNGEE. This CDR3 is built from 14 residues. Trimming shortened V by 0 bases and J by 7 bases, and 14 bases separated the two germline ends. CDR3 nucleotides: TGTGCCAGCAGCGTAGCTGCCCTCTCGGGGGAGCAGTACTTC. It translates to CASSVAALSGEQYF.

The CDR3 here is CASSLDPRGDEQFF. CDR3 in DNA: TGCGCCAGCAGCTTGGACCCAAGAGGTGATGAGCAGTTCTTC. The chain joins TRBV5-1 to TRBJ2-1; unclear D gene. Germline V gene sequence: CDR1 SGHRS, CDR2 YFSETQ. Between the trimmed V and J ends, which lost 0 bases and 8 bases, there was a span of 12 bases. The CDR3 covers 14 residues.

The CDR3 loop reads CASSVRGFYGYTF. For the CDR3, the DNA is TGTGCCAGCAGTGTCAGGGGTTTCTATGGCTACACCTTC. The V and J genes are TRBV27 and TRBJ1-2; weak D call: TRBD1 (6 bases). In germline, CDR1 is MNHEY, CDR2 SMNVEV (reference sequence). V dropped 5 bases and J dropped 4 bases, with 11 bases sitting between them. This CDR3 has 13 residues.

This clone was observed a handful of times. The chain employs TRBV6-5 and TRBJ1-3; D not resolved. This CDR3 is built from 15 residues. The germline CDR1 and CDR2 sequences are MNHEY and SVGAGI. Trimming removed 6 bases from V and 0 bases from J, with 12 bases in between. The CDR3 loop reads CASSLGGFSGNTIYF. CDR3 in DNA: TGTGCCAGCAGCTTAGGAGGTTTCTCTGGAAACACCATATATTTT.

The V and J genes are TRBV2 and TRBJ1-2, with TRBD1 identical over 8 bases. Germline CDR1 and CDR2: SNHLY and FYNNEI. V lost 5 bases and J lost 6; bases outside the gene matches: 8. This CDR3 is 14 amino acids long. In DNA, the CDR3 is TGTGCCAGCAGTCCTGACAGGGGTACGGATGGCTACACCTTC. This encodes CASSPDRGTDGYTF.

The chain carries TRBV12-5 and TRBJ2-1; 7 bases line up with TRBD2. This CDR3 is built from 16 residues. Germline CDR1 reads LGHNT; CDR2 reads FRNRAP. Losses at the gene ends were 6 bases for V and 8 bases for J; bases not matched to a gene: 16. CDR3 residues: CASGTQTSSFGYEQFF. CDR3 nucleotide sequence: TGTGCTAGTGGCACACAGACTAGCTCCTTTGGATATGAGCAGTTCTTC.

The DNA of the CDR3 is TGTGCCAGCAGCCCTTCACAGGGAACTGAAGCTTTCTTT. Translating it yields CASSPSQGTEAFF. The chain is built from TRBV9 and TRBJ1-1, with a weak D call TRBD1 (6 bases). V was pared by 4 bases and J by 5 bases, with 12 bases between. CDR1 and CDR2 (germline): SGDLS, YYNGEE. The CDR3 is 13 amino acids.

The chain joins TRBV6-5 to TRBJ2-5; the D gene is possibly TRBD1 (6 bases). The germline V gene has CDR1 MNHEY and CDR2 SVGAGI. CDR3 length: 15 amino acids. V was shortened by 6 bases and J by 2 bases, with 16 bases between the two germline ends. DNA of the CDR3: TGTGCCAGCAGCCGAAACAGGGCCGCACAAGAGACCCAGTACTTC. This codes for CASSRNRAAQETQYF.

This sequence joins TRBV6-5 and TRBJ1-2; 7 nucleotides agree with TRBD1. The V segment lost 6 bases and the J segment 10 bases; nucleotides outside the gene matches: 8. CDR1 and CDR2 from the germline V gene are MNHEY and SVGAGI. The CDR3 runs 12 residues. CDR3 protein: CASSAGTAYYTF. CDR3 DNA: TGTGCCAGCAGCGCAGGGACAGCTTACTACACCTTC.

The CDR3, as DNA: TGTGCCAGCAGCTTAACCCTAGGACAGGGGGAGTACGAGCAGTACTTC. Encoded protein: CASSLTLGQGEYEQYF. The chain combines TRBV7-7 with TRBJ2-7; 10 bases align to TRBD1. This CDR3 region has 16 residues. CDR1 and CDR2 from the germline V gene are SSHAT and FNYEAQ (reference sequence). The V segment lost 2 bases and the J segment 4 bases; nucleotides outside the gene matches: 8. Using reference TRBV7-7 and TRBJ2-7 for the parts outside the CDR3, the full variable domain is GAGVSQSPRYKVTKRGQDVTLRCDPISSHATLYWYQQALGQGPEFLTYFNYEAQPDKSGLPSDRFSAERPEGSISTLTIQRTEQRDSAMYRCASSLTLGQGEYEQYFGPGTRLTVT.

This clone was seen once. This chain connects TRBV6-1 to TRBJ1-5, with a weak D call TRBD1 (6 bases). Germline loops: CDR1 MNHNS, CDR2 SASEGT. This CDR3 contains 14 residues. The V end was cut by 2 bases, the J end by 6 bases, with 11 bases between. The CDR3 sequence is CASSERDIGQPQHF. The DNA for the CDR3 is TGTGCCAGCAGTGAAAGGGACATAGGTCAGCCCCAGCATTTT.

This chain links TRBV2 with TRBJ2-5; 8 nucleotides line up with TRBD1. In germline, CDR1 is SNHLY, CDR2 FYNNEI. Losses at the gene ends were 6 bases for V and 1 base for J; bases not matched to a gene: 7. This CDR3 has 15 amino acids. The CDR3: CASSLSTGGQETQYF. CDR3 bases: TGTGCCAGCAGCCTATCCACAGGGGGCCAAGAGACCCAGTACTTC. The whole variable domain, filled in from reference TRBV2 and TRBJ2-5, reads EPEVTQTPSHQVTQMGQEVILRCVPISNHLYFYWYRQILGQKVEFLVSFYNNEISEKSEIFDDQFSVERPDGSNFTLKIRSTKLEDSAMYFCASSLSTGGQETQYFGPGTRLLVL.

The V and J genes are TRBV6-6 and TRBJ1-6; 7 positions match TRBD1. The CDR3 is 13 amino acids. The ends lost 5 bases at V and 10 bases at J; junction bases unmatched: 5. Germline lookup yields CDR1 MNHNY and CDR2 SVGAGI (reference sequence). The CDR3 DNA is TGTGCCAGCAGTAACACAGGGGAATCACCCCTCCACTTT. Translating it yields CASSNTGESPLHF.

The chain carries TRBV7-2 and TRBJ2-6; D gene ambiguous. The CDR3 sequence is 15 residues long. V lost 2 bases and J lost 3, with 8 bases in between. The germline CDR1 and CDR2 sequences are SGHTA and FQGNSA. CDR3 amino acids: CASSLPPVGANVLTF. In DNA, the CDR3 is TGTGCCAGCAGCTTACCCCCCGTTGGGGCCAACGTCCTGACTTTC.

This chain's CDR3 is CASSPVGARNTGELFF. As DNA, the CDR3 is TGTGCCAGCAGCCCCGTTGGAGCGCGTAACACCGGGGAGCTGTTTTTT. The rearrangement joins TRBV5-4 to TRBJ2-2; D is uncertain. The CDR3 sequence is 16 residues long. Germline CDR1 is SGHNT and CDR2 is YYREEE (reference sequence). Trimming removed 4 bases from V and 2 bases from J, with 15 bases in between.

V gene TRBV7-9 combines with J gene TRBJ1-2; the match to TRBD1 covers 8 bases. The CDR3 is made up of 17 amino acids. V was pared by 3 bases and J by 2 bases, with 11 bases of the junction left unmatched. CDR1 is SEHNR, CDR2 FQNEAQ, per germline (reference sequence). CDR3 bases: TGTGCCAGCAGCTTCCGGGCAGGGGGCGCGGGGAACTATGGCTACACCTTC. Its translation: CASSFRAGGAGNYGYTF. Full variable domain (missing parts from reference TRBV7-9 and TRBJ1-2): DTGVSQNPRHKITKRGQNVTFRCDPISEHNRLYWYRQTLGQGPEFLTYFQNEAQLEKSRLLSDRFSAERPKGSFSTLEIQRTEQGDSAMYLCASSFRAGGAGNYGYTFGSGTRLTVV.

The rearrangement uses TRBV10-3 and TRBJ2-7; 7 bases fit TRBD1. The J segment lost 2 bases and the V segment lost 8 bases, leaving 15 bases of the junction unmatched. Looked up from germline, CDR1 is ENHRY and CDR2 is SYGVKD. The CDR3 runs to 16 residues. For the CDR3, the DNA is TGTGCCATCGGCGGTGGGGACAGACACCCTACCTACGAGCAGTACTTC. Amino acid sequence: CAIGGGDRHPTYEQYF.

The chain is built from TRBV7-2 and TRBJ1-4; TRBD1 aligns across 7 bases. Germline CDR1 and CDR2: SGHTA and FQGNSA. The trim removed 2 bases at V and 8 bases at J, leaving 5 bases unmatched. CDR3 length: 14 amino acids. The CDR3 here is CASSLSQGREKLFF. CDR3 nucleotide sequence: TGTGCCAGCAGCTTATCACAGGGGCGGGAAAAACTGTTTTTT. Supplemented by reference TRBV7-2 and TRBJ1-4, the full variable domain reads GAGVSQSPSNKVTEKGKDVELRCDPISGHTALYWYRQSLGQGLEFLIYFQGNSAPDKSGLPSDRFSAERTGGSVSTLTIQRTQQEDSAVYLCASSLSQGREKLFFGSGTQLSVL.

The gene calls are TRBV29-1 and TRBJ2-5; TRBD1 is a possible D gene (6 bases). The CDR3 length is 15 residues. Germline V gene sequence: CDR1 SQVTM, CDR2 ANQGSEA. Between the trimmed V and J ends, which lost 3 bases and 4 bases, there was a span of 18 bases. The CDR3 nucleotides read TGCAGCGTTGAGAGGATACAGGGAGTTGGAGAGACCCAGTACTTC. This sequence encodes CSVERIQGVGETQYF.

The V call is TRBV25-1, the J call TRBJ2-5, with 10 bases aligning to TRBD1. Germline V CDR1 and CDR2: MGHDK, SYGVNS. The CDR3 covers 14 residues. Germline trimming cut 7 bases from V and 5 bases from J; bases unmatched to any gene: 7. The CDR3 loop reads CASKTDRGLETQYF. CDR3 sequence (DNA): TGTGCCAGCAAGACCGACAGGGGGCTGGAGACCCAGTACTTC.

This clone was counted only a few times. The rearrangement uses TRBV28 and TRBJ1-4; 7 positions agree with TRBD1. The CDR3 has 15 residues. In germline, CDR1 is MDHEN, CDR2 SYDVKM. After removal of 2 bases from V and 6 bases from J, the junction contained 6 bases not matched to a gene. This CDR3 is CASSLSTGVYEKLFF. The CDR3 nucleotides are TGTGCCAGCAGTTTAAGTACAGGGGTCTATGAAAAACTGTTTTTT.

The chain employs TRBV6-5 and TRBJ1-2; 7 bases line up with TRBD1. The J segment lost 6 bases and the V segment lost 2 bases, leaving 12 bases of the junction unmatched. Germline CDR1 and CDR2: MNHEY and SVGAGI. The CDR3 is 16 residues long. The DNA for the CDR3 is TGTGCCAGCAGTTACCTTGGGACAGTGTCGATGGATGGCTACACCTTC. This gives the protein CASSYLGTVSMDGYTF.

CDR3 region: CASSPQGNEQFF. Here the CDR3 DNA reads TGCGCCAGCAGCCCTCAGGGCAATGAGCAGTTCTTC. This chain uses TRBV5-1 with TRBJ2-1; tentative D call: TRBD1 (5 bases). Per germline, CDR1 SGHRS and CDR2 YFSETQ. The CDR3 is 12 amino acids. Trimming shortened V by 4 bases and J by 6 bases, and 8 bases separated the two germline ends. Variable domain in full (rest from reference TRBV5-1 and TRBJ2-1): KAGVTQTPRYLIKTRGQQVTLSCSPISGHRSVSWYQQTPGQGLQFLFEYFSETQRNKGNFPGRFSGRQFSNSRSEMNVSTLELGDSALYLCASSPQGNEQFFGPGTRLTVL.

The chain recombines TRBV11-3 with TRBJ2-1; D possibly corresponds to TRBD2 (5 bases). This CDR3 region has 18 residues. V dropped 0 bases and J dropped 6 bases, with 21 bases sitting between them. CDR1 SGHNT and CDR2 YENEEA come from the germline V gene. Here the CDR3 DNA reads TGTGCCAGCAGCTTAGATAGGCCAGACTGGCTTGGGAGCAATGAGCAGTTCTTC. As protein: CASSLDRPDWLGSNEQFF.

The chain combines TRBV7-3 with TRBJ1-1; tentatively, D is TRBD1 (5 bases). V was clipped by 0 bases and J by 4 bases, with 9 bases between them. This CDR3 is 14 amino acids long. The germline CDR1 and CDR2 sequences are SGHTA and FQGTGA. The CDR3 protein is CASSLTRGSTEAFF. The CDR3 bases are TGTGCCAGCAGCTTAACTCGGGGGAGCACTGAAGCTTTCTTT.